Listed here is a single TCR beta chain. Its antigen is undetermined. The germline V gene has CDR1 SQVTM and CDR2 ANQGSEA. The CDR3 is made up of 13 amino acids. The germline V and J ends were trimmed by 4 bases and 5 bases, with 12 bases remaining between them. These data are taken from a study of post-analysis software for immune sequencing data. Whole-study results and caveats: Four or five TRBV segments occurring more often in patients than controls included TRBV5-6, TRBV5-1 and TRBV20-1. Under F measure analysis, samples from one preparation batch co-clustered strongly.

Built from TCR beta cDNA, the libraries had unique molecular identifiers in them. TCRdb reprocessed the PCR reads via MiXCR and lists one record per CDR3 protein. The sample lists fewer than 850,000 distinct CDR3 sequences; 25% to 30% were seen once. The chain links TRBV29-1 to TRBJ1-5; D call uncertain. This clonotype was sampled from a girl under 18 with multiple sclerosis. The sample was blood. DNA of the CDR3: TGCAGCGTTGGGGCTGGGAGGGATCAGCCCCAGCATTTT. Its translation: CSVGAGRDQPQHF.